This T cell receptor beta chain was found in a study of T cell responses to AZD1222 COVID-19 vaccine. Study outcomes and limitations: An increase in Spike-specific TCR breadth and depth was observed after two AZD1222 doses. Unmutated variant regions are reportedly targeted by nearly half of spike-specific TCRs. Only 5 to 7 AZD1222 recipients tested seropositive at baseline. Across spike, vaccine-associated CD4 TCRs were found, dominant at 160-218 and 743-854.

Method: immunoSEQ multiplex PCR; TCRdb's copy keeps in-frame clones and lacks some. The sample carries about 120,000 clones, over 85% recorded once. V lost 3 bases and J lost 5; bases outside the gene matches: 12. Germline CDR1 MGHRA, CDR2 YSYEKL. The CDR3 has 17 residues. A remark on this clone: Its antigen remains unknown.

The clonotype originates from an adult in good health. The chain recombines TRBV4-1 with TRBJ2-4; 8 nucleotides agree with TRBD2. The input for sequencing was peripheral blood, taken on day 0 of AZD1222 vaccination. CDR3 loop: CASSQTNTGTRQNIQYF. CDR3 coding DNA: TGCGCCAGCAGCCAGACCAACACCGGGACTAGACAAAACATTCAGTACTTC.